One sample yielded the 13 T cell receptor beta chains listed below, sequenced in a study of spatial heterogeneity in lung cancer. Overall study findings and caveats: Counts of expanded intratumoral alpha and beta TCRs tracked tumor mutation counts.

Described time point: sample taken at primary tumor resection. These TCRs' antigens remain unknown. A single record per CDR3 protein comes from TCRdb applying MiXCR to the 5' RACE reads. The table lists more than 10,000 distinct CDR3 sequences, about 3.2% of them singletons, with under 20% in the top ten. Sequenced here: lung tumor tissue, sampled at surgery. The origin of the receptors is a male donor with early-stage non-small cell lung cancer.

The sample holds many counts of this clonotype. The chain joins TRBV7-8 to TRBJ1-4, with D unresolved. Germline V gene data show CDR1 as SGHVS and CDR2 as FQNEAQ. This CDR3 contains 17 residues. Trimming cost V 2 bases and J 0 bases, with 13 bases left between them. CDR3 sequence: CASSLFTAASTNEKLFF. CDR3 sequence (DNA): TGTGCCAGCAGCTTATTTACGGCAGCCTCAACTAATGAAAAACTGTTTTTT.

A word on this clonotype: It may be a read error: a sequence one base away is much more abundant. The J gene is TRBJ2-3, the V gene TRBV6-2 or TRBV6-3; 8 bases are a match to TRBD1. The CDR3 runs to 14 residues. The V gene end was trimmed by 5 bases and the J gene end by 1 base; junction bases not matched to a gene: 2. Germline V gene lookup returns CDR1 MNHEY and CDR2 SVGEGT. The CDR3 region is CASSKTGGTDTQYF. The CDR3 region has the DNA TGTGCCAGCAGTAAGACAGGGGGCACAGATACGCAGTATTTT.

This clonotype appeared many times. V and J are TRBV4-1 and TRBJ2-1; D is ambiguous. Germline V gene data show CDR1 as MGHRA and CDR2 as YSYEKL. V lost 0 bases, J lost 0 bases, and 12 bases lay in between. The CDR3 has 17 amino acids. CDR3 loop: CASSQEPAPPSYNEQFF. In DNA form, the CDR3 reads TGCGCCAGCAGCCAAGAACCTGCCCCCCCCTCCTACAATGAGCAGTTCTTC.

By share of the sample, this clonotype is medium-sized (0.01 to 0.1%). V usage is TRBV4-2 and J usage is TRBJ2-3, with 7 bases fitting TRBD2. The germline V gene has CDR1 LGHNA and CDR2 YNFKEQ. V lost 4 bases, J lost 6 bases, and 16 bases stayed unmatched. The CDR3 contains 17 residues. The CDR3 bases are TGTGCCAGCAGCCTCCCCGTGGTGAGCGGGGTAGCGGATACGCAGTATTTT. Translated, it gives CASSLPVVSGVADTQYF.

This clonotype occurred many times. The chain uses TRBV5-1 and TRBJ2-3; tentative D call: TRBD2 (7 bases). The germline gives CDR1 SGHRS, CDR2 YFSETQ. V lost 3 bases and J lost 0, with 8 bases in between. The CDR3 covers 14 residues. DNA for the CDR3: TGCGCCAGCAGCTGGGGGGGCAGCACAGATACGCAGTATTTT. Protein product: CASSWGGSTDTQYF.

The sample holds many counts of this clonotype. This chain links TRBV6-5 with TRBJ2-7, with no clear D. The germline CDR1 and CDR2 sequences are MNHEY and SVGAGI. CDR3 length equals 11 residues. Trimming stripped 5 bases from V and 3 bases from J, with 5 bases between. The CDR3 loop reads CASSTDYEQYF. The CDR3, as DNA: TGTGCCAGCAGTACCGACTACGAGCAGTACTTC.

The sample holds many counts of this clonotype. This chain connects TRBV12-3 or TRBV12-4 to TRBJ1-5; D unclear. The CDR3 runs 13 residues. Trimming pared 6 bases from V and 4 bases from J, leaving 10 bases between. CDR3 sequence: CASSPGENQPQHF. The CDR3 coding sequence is TGTGCCAGCAGCCCCGGGGAGAATCAGCCCCAGCATTTT.

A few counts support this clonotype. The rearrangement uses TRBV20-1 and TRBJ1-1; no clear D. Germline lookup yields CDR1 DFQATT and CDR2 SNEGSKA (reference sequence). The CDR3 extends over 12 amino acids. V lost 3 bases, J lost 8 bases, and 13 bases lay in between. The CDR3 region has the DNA TGCAGTGCTAGGGGGTCGTTGGGGGAAGCTTTCTTT. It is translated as CSARGSLGEAFF.

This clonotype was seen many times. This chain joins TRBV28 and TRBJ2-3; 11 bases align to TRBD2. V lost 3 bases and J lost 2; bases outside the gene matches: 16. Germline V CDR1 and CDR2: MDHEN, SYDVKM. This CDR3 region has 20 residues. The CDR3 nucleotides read TGTGCCAGCAGTTTTTCCATACTAGCGGGGGACAACGTTAACACAGATACGCAGTATTTT. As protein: CASSFSILAGDNVNTDTQYF.

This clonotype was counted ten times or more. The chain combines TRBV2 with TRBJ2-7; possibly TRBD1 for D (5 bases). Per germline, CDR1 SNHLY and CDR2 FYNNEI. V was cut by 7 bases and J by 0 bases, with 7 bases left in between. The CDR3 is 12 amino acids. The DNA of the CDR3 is TGTGCCAGCATAGGGGACTCCTACGAGCAGTACTTC. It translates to CASIGDSYEQYF.

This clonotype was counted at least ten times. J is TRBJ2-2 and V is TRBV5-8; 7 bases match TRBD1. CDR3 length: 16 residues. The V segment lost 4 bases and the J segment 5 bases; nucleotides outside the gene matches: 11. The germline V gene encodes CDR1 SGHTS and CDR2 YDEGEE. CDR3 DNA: TGTGCCAGCAGCCGGACAGGCGTAGCGAGGACCGGGGAGCTGTTTTTT. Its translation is CASSRTGVARTGELFF.

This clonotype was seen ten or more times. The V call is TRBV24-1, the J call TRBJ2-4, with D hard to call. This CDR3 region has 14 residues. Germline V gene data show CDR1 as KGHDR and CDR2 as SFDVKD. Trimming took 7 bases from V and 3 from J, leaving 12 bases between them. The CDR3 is CATSPSGYKNIQYF. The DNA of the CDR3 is TGTGCCACCAGCCCTAGTGGTTACAAAAACATTCAGTACTTC.

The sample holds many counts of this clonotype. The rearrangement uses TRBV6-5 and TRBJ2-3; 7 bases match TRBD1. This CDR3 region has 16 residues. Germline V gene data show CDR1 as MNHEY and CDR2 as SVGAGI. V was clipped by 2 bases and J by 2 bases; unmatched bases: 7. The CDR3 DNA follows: TGTGCCAGCAGTTACCAGACAGGGCCCACCACAGATACGCAGTATTTT. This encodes CASSYQTGPTTDTQYF.